The sequence of this T cell receptor (beta chain) was determined in a study of blood T cell repertoires in COVID-19. As for the study in general: Some COVID-19 samples were acute and others convalescent; all came from the United States, Italy and Spain. The analysed material was cDNA or gDNA that came from T cells, B-cell-depleted T cells, or PBMCs.

Looked up from germline, CDR1 is WSHSY and CDR2 is SAAADI. V was shortened by 2 bases and J by 6 bases, with 12 bases between the two germline ends. This CDR3 region has 14 residues. Profiled with immunoSEQ multiplex PCR; TCRdb holds only in-frame clones, not every one. This sample carries about 300,000 clones, approximately 88% of them seen once, and the ten largest clones take 9.4%. This chain connects TRBV10-2 to TRBJ2-3; D possibly corresponds to TRBD2 (7 bases). The sequence came from a man aged 18 to 30 with active or convalescent COVID-19. The sample consisted of peripheral blood. The CDR3 DNA reads TGCGCCAGCAGTGAGGAGGGGGGGTGGGATACGCAGTATTTT. Protein product: CASSEEGGWDTQYF.